This T cell receptor beta chain was profiled in a study of esophageal squamous cell carcinoma under preoperative chemotherapy (dated by TCRdb to 2017 to 2018). About the full investigation: Both tumor-infiltrating lymphocytes and peripheral blood T cells had their TCR repertoires profiled in the study. In patients with esophageal squamous cell carcinoma, the study looked at what paclitaxel-nedaplatin chemotherapy did to T-cell receptor repertoires. Roughly 5 patients with primary esophageal squamous cell carcinoma made up the cohort. Repertoires from samples collected before paclitaxel-nedaplatin therapy were compared with repertoires from samples collected after the therapy.

The CDR3 runs 11 amino acids, cysteine and phenylalanine included. The entry retains the CDR3 DNA only, 33 bases that are in frame from base 1. The junction shows trimming of 5 bases on V and 10 bases on J, plus 10 bases between the germline ends. This clonotype is classified as large (0.1 to 1%). What antigen it recognizes has not been identified. No much larger clone is present one base from it, and per-base qualities are unavailable. Findings and caveats that apply to the study as a whole: A significant increase in TCR diversity was observed in peripheral T cells after chemotherapy, whereas no such increase was observed in tumor-infiltrating lymphocytes. Paclitaxel-nedaplatin therapy induced immediate and substantial clonotype frequency changes, with contraction more likely among abundant clones than amplification. Only five patients with esophageal squamous cell carcinoma were analyzed, making for a small cohort. Tumor-infiltrating lymphocytes after treatment appeared to come partly from peripheral T cells migrating into the tumor, rather than solely from local clonal changes.

Libraries were built with PCR. Sequencing took place on a HiSeq X Ten. TCR repertoires were characterized by high-throughput sequencing. Using fastp trimming at Q25 and MiXCR clonotype assembly, TCRdb reanalyzed the public sequencing data and kept in-frame beta chains. A single entry per CDR3 protein holds the most common genes and DNA from its merged rows. The sample has over a thousand distinct CDR3 sequences on record, 25% to 35% of them singletons. The ten largest clonotypes hold 25% of the sample. According to the study, the label for this sample's time point signals: after preoperative PTX-NDP chemotherapy. Patients received paclitaxel-nedaplatin as preoperative chemotherapy before surgery.

Collection took place from a patient given preoperative chemotherapy. Here the chain combines TRBV12-3 or TRBV12-4 and TRBJ2-3; the D gene cannot be named for sure. The receptor's source is a human donor with esophageal squamous cell carcinoma. The donor label of this sample is uncertain. The DNA is TGTGCCAGCAGTAATGGGCAGGCGCAGTATTTT. The resulting protein is CASSNGQAQYF.